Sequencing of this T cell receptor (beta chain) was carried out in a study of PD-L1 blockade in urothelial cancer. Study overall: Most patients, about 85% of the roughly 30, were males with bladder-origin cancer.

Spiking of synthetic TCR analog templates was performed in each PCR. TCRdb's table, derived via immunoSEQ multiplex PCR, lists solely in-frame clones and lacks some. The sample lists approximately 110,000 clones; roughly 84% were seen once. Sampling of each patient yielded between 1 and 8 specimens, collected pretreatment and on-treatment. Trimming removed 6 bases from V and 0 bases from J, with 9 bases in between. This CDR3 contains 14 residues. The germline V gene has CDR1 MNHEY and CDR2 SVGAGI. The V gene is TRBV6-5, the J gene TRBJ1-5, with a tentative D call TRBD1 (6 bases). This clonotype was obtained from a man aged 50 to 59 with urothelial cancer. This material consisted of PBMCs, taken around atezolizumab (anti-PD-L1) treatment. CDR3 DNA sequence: TGTGCCAGCAGAACAGGGTATAGCAATCAGCCCCAGCATTTT. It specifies CASRTGYSNQPQHF.